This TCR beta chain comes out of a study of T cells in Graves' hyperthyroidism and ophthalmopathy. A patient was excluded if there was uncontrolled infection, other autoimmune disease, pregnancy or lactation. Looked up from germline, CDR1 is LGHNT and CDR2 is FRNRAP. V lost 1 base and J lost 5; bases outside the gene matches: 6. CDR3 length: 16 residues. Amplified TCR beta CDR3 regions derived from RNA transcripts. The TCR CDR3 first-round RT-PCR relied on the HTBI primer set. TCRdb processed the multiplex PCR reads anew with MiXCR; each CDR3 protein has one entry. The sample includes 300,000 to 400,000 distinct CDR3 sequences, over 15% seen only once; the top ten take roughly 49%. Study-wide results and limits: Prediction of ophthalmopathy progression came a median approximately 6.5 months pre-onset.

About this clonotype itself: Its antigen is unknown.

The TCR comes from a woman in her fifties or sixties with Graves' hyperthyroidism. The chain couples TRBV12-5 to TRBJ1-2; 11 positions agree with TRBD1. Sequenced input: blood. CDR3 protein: CASGLAKDRGQYGYTF. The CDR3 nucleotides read TGTGCTAGTGGTTTGGCAAAGGACAGGGGGCAGTATGGCTACACCTTC. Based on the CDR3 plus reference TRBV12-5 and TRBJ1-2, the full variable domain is DARVTQTPRHKVTEMGQEVTMRCQPILGHNTVFWYRQTMMQGLELLAYFRNRAPLDDSGMPKDRFSAEMPDATLATLKIQPSEPRDSAVYFCASGLAKDRGQYGYTFGSGTRLTVV.